The present entry profiles one T cell receptor beta chain with its context. Its antigen is as yet unknown. Trimming left V 0 bases short and J 4 bases short, with 14 bases between. Germline V gives CDR1 SGHRS, CDR2 YFSETQ. This CDR3 spans 15 amino acids. Naive or memory CD4+ cells were cultured 1:1 with T cell-depleted PBMCs plus CEF. CEF-cultured naive and memory CD4+ T cell DNA got survey-level sequencing. TCRdb's table, derived via immunoSEQ multiplex PCR, lists solely in-frame clones and lacks some. The repertoire holds tens of thousands of clones, around 82% seen once, with 1% to 1.5% in the top ten. The data were taken from a study of CD4 T cells in relation to SARS-CoV-2 and coronaviruses. Whole-study context: After 10 to 11 days of antigen culture, PBMC TCR beta CDR3s were sequenced.

Sequenced input: naive CD4+ T cells from PBMCs, cultured in vitro. The subset was: naive CD4+ T cells isolated by negative enrichment. This TCR was recovered from an adult with COVID-19. The J gene is TRBJ2-7, the V gene TRBV5-1; a weak D match, TRBD2 (5 bases). The CDR3 DNA sequence: TGCGCCAGCAGCTTGGGTGGGCTAGCTCCTTACGAGCAGTACTTC. This sequence encodes CASSLGGLAPYEQYF.